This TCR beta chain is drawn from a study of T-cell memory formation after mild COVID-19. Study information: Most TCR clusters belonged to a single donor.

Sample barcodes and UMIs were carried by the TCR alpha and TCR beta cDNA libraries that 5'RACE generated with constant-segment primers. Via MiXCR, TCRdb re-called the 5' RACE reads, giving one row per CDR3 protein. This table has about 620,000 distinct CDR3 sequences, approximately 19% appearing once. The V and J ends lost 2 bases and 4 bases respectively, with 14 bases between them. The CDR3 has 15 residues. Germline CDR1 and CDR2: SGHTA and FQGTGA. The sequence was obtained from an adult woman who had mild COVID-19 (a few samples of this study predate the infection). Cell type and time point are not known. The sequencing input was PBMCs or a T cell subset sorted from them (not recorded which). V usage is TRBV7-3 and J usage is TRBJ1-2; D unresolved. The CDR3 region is CASSLSPVGGYGYTF. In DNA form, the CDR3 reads TGTGCCAGCAGCTTATCCCCAGTGGGAGGCTATGGCTACACCTTC.